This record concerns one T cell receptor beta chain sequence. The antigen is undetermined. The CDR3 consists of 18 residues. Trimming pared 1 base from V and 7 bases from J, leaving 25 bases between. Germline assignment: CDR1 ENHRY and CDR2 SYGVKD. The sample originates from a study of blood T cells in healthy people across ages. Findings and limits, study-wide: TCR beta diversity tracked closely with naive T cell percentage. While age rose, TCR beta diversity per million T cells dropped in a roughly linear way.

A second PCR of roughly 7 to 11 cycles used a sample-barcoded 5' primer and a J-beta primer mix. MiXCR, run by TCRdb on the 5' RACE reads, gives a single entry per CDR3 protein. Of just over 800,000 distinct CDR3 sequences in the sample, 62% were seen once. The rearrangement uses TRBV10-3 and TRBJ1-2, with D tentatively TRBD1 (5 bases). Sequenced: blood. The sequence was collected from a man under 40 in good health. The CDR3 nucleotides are TGTGCCATCAGTGAGTATAGTCCGGGACCACCTGCGAGCCCTGGCTACACCTTC. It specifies CAISEYSPGPPASPGYTF.